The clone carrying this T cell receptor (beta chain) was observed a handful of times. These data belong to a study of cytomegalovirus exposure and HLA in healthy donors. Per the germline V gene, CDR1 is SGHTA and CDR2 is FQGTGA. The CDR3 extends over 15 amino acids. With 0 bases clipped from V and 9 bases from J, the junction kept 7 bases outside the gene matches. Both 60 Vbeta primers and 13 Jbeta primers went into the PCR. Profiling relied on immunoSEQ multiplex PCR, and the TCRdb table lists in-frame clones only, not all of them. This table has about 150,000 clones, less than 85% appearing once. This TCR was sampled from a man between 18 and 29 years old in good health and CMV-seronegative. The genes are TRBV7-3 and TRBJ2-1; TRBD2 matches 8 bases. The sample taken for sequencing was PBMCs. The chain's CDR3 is CASSLTAGEAFEQFF. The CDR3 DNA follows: TGTGCCAGCAGCTTAACAGCGGGAGAGGCGTTTGAGCAGTTCTTC.